This TCR beta chain was identified during a study of CD8 T cells in ankylosing spondylitis. TCRdb passed the 5' RACE reads through MiXCR, listing each CDR3 protein once. This sample carries some 270,000 distinct CDR3 sequences, about a sixth of them seen once, and the ten largest clones take around 32%. This clonotype was counted only a few times. This CDR3 contains 12 residues. V was trimmed by 0 bases and J by 8 bases, leaving 5 bases between them. The germline V gene encodes CDR1 SGHAT and CDR2 FQDESV (reference sequence). V and J are TRBV11-1 and TRBJ2-1; D gene unclear. The sequencing sample was made of blood, either unsorted or a sorted T cell fraction (not recorded which). This receptor was obtained from a male donor with ankylosing spondylitis or in good health (not recorded which). CDR3 loop: CASSLALHEQFF. The DNA for the CDR3 is TGTGCCAGCAGCTTAGCGCTACATGAGCAGTTCTTC.